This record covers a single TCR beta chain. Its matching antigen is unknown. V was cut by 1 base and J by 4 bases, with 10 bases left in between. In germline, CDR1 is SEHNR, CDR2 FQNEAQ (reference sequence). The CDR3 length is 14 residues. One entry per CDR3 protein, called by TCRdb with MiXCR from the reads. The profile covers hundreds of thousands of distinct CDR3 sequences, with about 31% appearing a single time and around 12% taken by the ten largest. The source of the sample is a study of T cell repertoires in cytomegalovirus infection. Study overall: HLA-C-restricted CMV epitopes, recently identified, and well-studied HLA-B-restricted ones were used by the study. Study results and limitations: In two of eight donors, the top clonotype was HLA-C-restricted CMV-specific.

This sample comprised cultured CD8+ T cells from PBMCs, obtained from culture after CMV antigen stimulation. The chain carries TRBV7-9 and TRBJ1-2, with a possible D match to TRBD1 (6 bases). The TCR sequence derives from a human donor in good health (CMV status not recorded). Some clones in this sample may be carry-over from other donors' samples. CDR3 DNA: TGTGCCAGCAGCTTAGGGGGGCCCCTCTATGGCTACACCTTC. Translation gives CASSLGGPLYGYTF.